A single sample is the source of the 14 T cell receptor beta chains below, sequenced in a study of blood T cell repertoires in COVID-19. Only in-frame clones appear in the TCRdb table, and some are missing; sequencing was by immunoSEQ multiplex PCR. The sample lists fewer than 350,000 clones; around nine tenths were seen once. Material: PBMCs or T cells enriched from blood (not recorded which). The receptors originated from a woman in her thirties or forties who had recovered from COVID-19.

The genes are TRBV27 and TRBJ2-3; 9 positions agree with TRBD2. V was pared by 5 bases and J by 10 bases, with 22 bases of the junction left unmatched. The CDR3 runs to 18 residues. The germline gives CDR1 MNHEY, CDR2 SMNVEV (reference sequence). The CDR3 is CASSPSPGREGPVPAQYF. CDR3 bases: TGTGCCAGCAGTCCCTCCCCCGGGCGGGAGGGCCCCGTCCCTGCGCAGTATTTT.

The chain joins TRBV27 to TRBJ2-7; a possible D gene is TRBD1 (5 bases). Trimming shortened V by 2 bases and J by 1 base, and 12 bases separated the two germline ends. Germline CDR1 reads MNHEY; CDR2 reads SMNVEV (reference sequence). The CDR3 runs to 15 residues. This CDR3 is CASSLSWGPSYEQYF. The DNA of the CDR3 is TGTGCCAGCAGTTTAAGTTGGGGCCCTTCCTACGAGCAGTACTTC.

This clone appeared once. Here the CDR3 DNA reads TGCGCCAGCAGCTTGTGGCGGGAGGTGGACGAGCAGTACTTC. Translation: CASSLWREVDEQYF. J is TRBJ2-7 and V is TRBV5-1; 8 bases are a match to TRBD2. The CDR3 contains 14 residues. The ends lost 1 base at V and 5 bases at J; junction bases unmatched: 5. Germline CDR1 reads SGHRS; CDR2 reads YFSETQ. The complete variable domain, with remaining parts taken from reference TRBV5-1 and TRBJ2-7, reads KAGVTQTPRYLIKTRGQQVTLSCSPISGHRSVSWYQQTPGQGLQFLFEYFSETQRNKGNFPGRFSGRQFSNSRSEMNVSTLELGDSALYLCASSLWREVDEQYFGPGTRLTVT.

This sequence joins TRBV27 and TRBJ2-1, with 7 nucleotides matching TRBD1. V lost 0 bases and J lost 4; bases outside the gene matches: 9. Per germline, CDR1 MNHEY and CDR2 SMNVEV (reference sequence). The CDR3 covers 17 residues. The chain's CDR3 is CASSLSQGTIQYNEQFF. The CDR3 DNA reads TGTGCCAGCAGTTTATCACAGGGGACGATACAATACAATGAGCAGTTCTTC.

V usage is TRBV18 and J usage is TRBJ1-1, with D possibly matching TRBD1 (6 bases). The CDR3 totals 14 residues. Germline V gene data show CDR1 as KGHSH and CDR2 as LQKENI. V lost 4 bases and J lost 4, with 13 bases in between. CDR3 in DNA: TGTGCCAGCTCACTAGGACAGAGGGGCACTGAAGCTTTCTTT. Translating it yields CASSLGQRGTEAFF.

The rearrangement links TRBV28 to TRBJ2-7, with D possibly being TRBD2 (5 bases). CDR1 and CDR2 (germline): MDHEN, SYDVKM. This CDR3 contains 15 residues. V was cut by 5 bases and J by 7 bases, with 21 bases left in between. The CDR3 sequence is CASSRADSSQDEQYF. As DNA, the CDR3 is TGTGCCAGCAGTCGGGCGGACTCATCCCAGGATGAGCAGTACTTC.

The V gene is TRBV6-5, the J gene TRBJ1-4, with D possibly being TRBD1 (5 bases). The ends were cut back, 2 bases at V and 8 bases at J, with 15 bases in the middle. This CDR3 is 15 amino acids long. The V gene's germline CDR1 is MNHEY and CDR2 SVGAGI. This CDR3 is CASSYRAGVAEKLFF. The CDR3 coding sequence is TGTGCCAGCAGTTACCGGGCGGGGGTCGCGGAAAAACTGTTTTTT.

This chain joins TRBV19 and TRBJ2-5; 9 bases match TRBD2. Germline-derived CDR1 and CDR2 are LNHDA and SQIVND (reference sequence). The CDR3 runs to 15 residues. Germline trimming cut 8 bases from V and 5 bases from J; bases unmatched to any gene: 12. CDR3: CASGRIAGVGETQYF. CDR3 nucleotides: TGTGCCAGTGGGAGAATAGCGGGAGTGGGCGAGACCCAGTACTTC.

The J gene is TRBJ1-4, the V gene TRBV30; no reliable D call. Germline-derived CDR1 and CDR2 are GTSNPN and SVGIG (reference sequence). The CDR3 is 13 amino acids. Between the trimmed V and J ends, which lost 7 bases and 0 bases, there was a span of 9 bases. The CDR3: CASDGATNEKLFF. The CDR3 DNA is TGTGCCTCGGACGGGGCAACTAATGAAAAACTGTTTTTT.

This clone came up once. The chain combines TRBV27 with TRBJ1-3; TRBD1 is a possible D gene (5 bases). Germline V lookup: CDR1 MNHEY, CDR2 SMNVEV (reference sequence). The CDR3 consists of 14 residues. Trimming took off 2 bases at V and 4 bases at J, with 9 bases between the two ends. The CDR3 coding sequence is TGTGCCAGCAGTTTAGGGGGGAGAGGAAACACCATATATTTT. It is translated as CASSLGGRGNTIYF.

In DNA form, the CDR3 reads TGTGCCAGTAGTGGCGCCAAGGAGCGGGTGGAAAACATTCAGTACTTC. This translates into CASSGAKERVENIQYF. The chain has TRBV19 and TRBJ2-4, with a possible D match to TRBD2 (6 bases). Deletions cut 5 bases from V and 5 bases from J, with 19 bases between. Germline assignment: CDR1 LNHDA and CDR2 SQIVND (reference sequence). The CDR3 contains 16 residues.

The rearrangement uses TRBV6-5 and TRBJ1-2; D is perhaps TRBD1 (6 bases). Trimming removed 3 bases from V and 7 bases from J, with 12 bases in between. The CDR3 is 13 residues long. Germline loops: CDR1 MNHEY, CDR2 SVGAGI. The CDR3 DNA follows: TGTGCCAGCAGTTATGTCAGGGGAAGTGGCTACACCTTC. The encoded protein is CASSYVRGSGYTF.

This clone was seen once. The chain carries TRBV29-1 and TRBJ1-2; the match to TRBD1 covers 7 bases. The CDR3 totals 13 residues. CDR1 is SQVTM and CDR2 is ANQGSEA in the germline V gene. The V and J ends lost 4 bases and 6 bases, in that order; junction bases with no gene match: 8. CDR3 DNA: TGCAGCGTTGCGGACGACAGGGCGGATGGCTACACCTTC. Translated, it gives CSVADDRADGYTF.

The chain recombines TRBV18 with TRBJ1-1; a possible D gene is TRBD1 (6 bases). The CDR3 is made up of 18 amino acids. CDR1 and CDR2 (germline): KGHSH, LQKENI. The V end lost 2 bases, the J end lost 6 bases, and 25 bases lay between the germline ends. CDR3 DNA: TGTGCCAGCTCACCAAGTAGCTTTGTTCCAGGGGCAACCTCTGAAGCTTTCTTT. It encodes CASSPSSFVPGATSEAFF.